This passage covers 22 T cell receptor beta chains from one sample sequenced in a study of CD8 T cells in Susac syndrome. With random hexamers, 0.5 to 1 ug RNA was reverse transcribed. In TCRdb, the immunoSEQ multiplex PCR reads were re-called with MiXCR into one record per CDR3 protein. The table has about 250,000 distinct CDR3 sequences, 80% to 95% seen once. The sequenced material came from CD4+ T cells from PBMCs. Receptors were obtained from a human donor with multiple sclerosis.

The chain joins TRBV3-1 to TRBJ1-2; 8 bases are a match to TRBD1. The germline V gene has CDR1 LGHDT and CDR2 YNNKEL (reference sequence). V was pared by 4 bases and J by 8 bases, with 9 bases of the junction left unmatched. The CDR3 runs 14 residues. CDR3 coding DNA: TGTGCCAGCAGCCCCCTCGGACAGGGTGGGGGCTACACCTTC. It is translated as CASSPLGQGGGYTF.

The J gene is TRBJ2-6, the V gene TRBV14; D uncertain. The length of the CDR3 is 15 residues. Germline CDR1 is SGHDN and CDR2 is FVKESK. V lost 2 bases and J lost 2, with 7 bases in between. In nucleotides, the CDR3 is TGTGCCAGCAGCCAATCCATAGCTGGGGCCAACGTCCTGACTTTC. Protein: CASSQSIAGANVLTF. The full variable domain, completed using reference TRBV14 and TRBJ2-6, is EAGVTQFPSHSVIEKGQTVTLRCDPISGHDNLYWYRRVMGKEIKFLLHFVKESKQDESGMPNNRFLAERTGGTYSTLKVQPAELEDSGVYFCASSQSIAGANVLTFGAGSRLTVL.

The rearrangement joins TRBV5-1 to TRBJ1-6; perhaps TRBD1 as D (6 bases). Germline CDR1 SGHRS, CDR2 YFSETQ. The CDR3 extends over 13 amino acids. V was cut by 3 bases and J by 7 bases, with 8 bases left in between. In nucleotides, the CDR3 is TGCGCCAGCAGCTATGACAGGAATTCACCCCTCCACTTT. Protein product: CASSYDRNSPLHF.

This clonotype appeared a single time. The J gene is TRBJ1-5, the V gene TRBV30; 8 positions agree with TRBD1. After removal of 4 bases from V and 0 bases from J, the junction contained 32 bases not matched to a gene. CDR1 GTSNPN and CDR2 SVGIG come from the germline V gene (reference sequence). The CDR3 spans 24 residues. In DNA form, the CDR3 reads TGTGCCTGGACAAGGACAGGGATATTCCCTCGTTCCGATTGGGGGATATATAGCAATCAGCCCCAGCATTTT. This gives the protein CAWTRTGIFPRSDWGIYSNQPQHF.

This rearrangement joins TRBV5-4 to TRBJ1-2; 8 bases are shared with TRBD1. Germline loops: CDR1 SGHNT, CDR2 YYREEE (reference sequence). The CDR3 covers 13 residues. Losses at the gene ends were 0 bases for V and 8 bases for J; bases not matched to a gene: 3. CDR3 amino acids: CASSLAGGSGYTF. The CDR3 coding sequence is TGTGCCAGCAGCTTGGCAGGGGGCAGCGGCTACACCTTC. Full variable domain (rest looked up from reference TRBV5-4 and TRBJ1-2): ETGVTQSPTHLIKTRGQQVTLRCSSQSGHNTVSWYQQALGQGPQFIFQYYREEENGRGNFPPRFSGLQFPNYSSELNVNALELDDSALYLCASSLAGGSGYTFGSGTRLTVV.

The chain combines TRBV6-2 or TRBV6-3 with TRBJ2-4, with 12 bases aligning to TRBD2. Germline CDR1 is MNHEY and CDR2 is SVGEGT. The CDR3 consists of 18 residues. V gave up 6 bases and J gave up 5 bases; unmatched junction bases: 14. DNA for the CDR3: TGTGCCAGCAGCGAACTAGCGGGGGGCCTGTGGGTCCAAAACATTCAGTACTTC. Amino acid sequence: CASSELAGGLWVQNIQYF.

The table lists this clonotype with a few counts. The CDR3 spells CASSLGVSYGYTF. DNA of the CDR3: TGTGCCAGCAGCTTAGGGGTTTCCTATGGCTACACCTTC. The chain recombines TRBV11-2 with TRBJ1-2, with no clear D. V lost 1 base and J 4 bases, leaving 7 bases between the germline ends. The V gene's germline CDR1 is SGHAT and CDR2 FQNNGV. The CDR3 sequence is 13 residues long.

V is TRBV12-3 or TRBV12-4 and J is TRBJ1-1; D possibly corresponds to TRBD1 (5 bases). This CDR3 is 13 amino acids long. The V gene lost 6 bases and the J gene lost 6 bases, with 14 bases spanning the gap. The CDR3 here is CASSLTQGSEAFF. The CDR3 DNA is TGTGCCAGCAGCCTGACCCAGGGCTCTGAAGCTTTCTTT.

V gene TRBV4-1 combines with J gene TRBJ2-5; a possible D gene is TRBD1 (5 bases). Trimming took off 2 bases at V and 1 base at J, with 11 bases between the two ends. This CDR3 spans 15 amino acids. Looked up from germline, CDR1 is MGHRA and CDR2 is YSYEKL. The CDR3 reads CASSQRQGVQETQYF. In DNA form, the CDR3 reads TGCGCCAGCAGCCAACGGCAAGGGGTCCAAGAGACCCAGTACTTC.

This clonotype was detected once. The chain recombines TRBV6-5 with TRBJ1-1; D is undetermined. V lost 6 bases, J lost 2 bases, and 16 bases lay in between. Germline V lookup: CDR1 MNHEY, CDR2 SVGAGI. This CDR3 region has 15 residues. The CDR3, as DNA: TGTGCCAGCAGCCCATCCCAGGCGGTAAACACTGAAGCTTTCTTT. This codes for CASSPSQAVNTEAFF.

The chain combines TRBV30 with TRBJ2-5; 10 nucleotides agree with TRBD2. The CDR3 runs 16 residues. V trimming: 0 bases; J trimming: 4 bases; junction bases outside the gene matches: 8. Germline V gene data show CDR1 as GTSNPN and CDR2 as SVGIG (reference sequence). The CDR3, as DNA: TGTGCCTGGAGTGTACCGGCCCCTAGCGGGGGAGAGACCCAGTACTTC. Translation gives CAWSVPAPSGGETQYF.

The genes are TRBV18 and TRBJ1-4, with D tentatively TRBD1 (6 bases). This CDR3 is built from 15 residues. CDR1 and CDR2 from the germline V gene are KGHSH and LQKENI. V lost 2 bases and J 6 bases, leaving 13 bases between the germline ends. Here the CDR3 reads CASSPGAGTYEKLFF. CDR3 in DNA: TGTGCCAGCTCACCAGGCGCGGGGACATATGAAAAACTGTTTTTT.

The chain is built from TRBV20-1 and TRBJ1-3; TRBD1 is a possible D gene (6 bases). Trimming removed 3 bases from V and 7 bases from J, with 19 bases in between. The CDR3 is 15 residues long. Looked up from germline, CDR1 is DFQATT and CDR2 is SNEGSKA (reference sequence). The CDR3 sequence: CSASPVNREFNTIYF. As DNA, the CDR3 is TGCAGTGCTAGCCCAGTTAACAGGGAGTTCAACACCATATATTTT.

J is TRBJ2-3 and V is TRBV7-9; 10 bases match TRBD2. Germline V gives CDR1 SEHNR, CDR2 FQNEAQ (reference sequence). After removal of 5 bases from V and 4 bases from J, the junction contained 6 bases not matched to a gene. CDR3 size: 15 residues. DNA of the CDR3: TGTGCCAGCAGCCAACTAGCGGGATCGTCAGATACGCAGTATTTT. Its translation: CASSQLAGSSDTQYF.

This chain joins TRBV6-5 and TRBJ1-5, with TRBD1 as a possible D gene (6 bases). Germline V gene sequence: CDR1 MNHEY, CDR2 SVGAGI. With 11 bases removed from V and 7 bases from J, the gap between germline ends came to 18 bases. The CDR3 spans 13 residues. The CDR3 sequence: CAAQPNREQPQHF. The CDR3, as DNA: TGTGCCGCCCAACCTAACAGGGAACAGCCCCAGCATTTT.

The chain joins TRBV12-3 or TRBV12-4 to TRBJ1-4; unclear D gene. The CDR3 runs 14 residues. Trimming removed 2 bases from V and 5 bases from J, with 9 bases in between. The CDR3 DNA is TGTGCCAGCAGTTTAAGGCAGGAAAATGAAAAACTGTTTTTT. Translated: CASSLRQENEKLFF.

This clonotype has just one count. The V gene is TRBV10-3, the J gene TRBJ2-3; 8 nucleotides align to TRBD2. This CDR3 has 18 amino acids. With 0 bases clipped from V and 0 bases from J, the junction kept 8 bases outside the gene matches. Germline V gene lookup returns CDR1 ENHRY and CDR2 SYGVKD. The CDR3 DNA reads as TGTGCCATCAGTGAGTCCCCGGTAGCGGGGATTAGCACAGATACGCAGTATTTT. Its translation is CAISESPVAGISTDTQYF.

The sample holds a few counts of this clonotype. The chain has TRBV12-3 or TRBV12-4 and TRBJ1-1; D is unclear. Trimming removed 2 bases from V and 4 bases from J, with 11 bases in between. This CDR3 comprises 14 residues. DNA of the CDR3: TGTGCCAGCAGTTTAAGGGCCGGCGGCACTGAAGCTTTCTTT. As protein: CASSLRAGGTEAFF.

This clonotype was detected once. V is TRBV2 and J is TRBJ1-5; 7 bases are a match to TRBD1. J was trimmed by 7 bases and V by 1 base; bases with no gene match: 19. Germline V lookup: CDR1 SNHLY, CDR2 FYNNEI. The CDR3 loop spans 19 amino acids. The CDR3: CASSEEQGWWRAASQPQHF. DNA of the CDR3: TGTGCCAGCAGTGAAGAACAGGGGTGGTGGCGCGCAGCAAGCCAGCCCCAGCATTTT.

This rearrangement joins TRBV18 to TRBJ1-2; 12 bases map to TRBD1. CDR1 is KGHSH and CDR2 is LQKENI in the germline V gene. J was trimmed by 6 bases and V by 3 bases; bases with no gene match: 5. The CDR3 runs 15 residues. Here the CDR3 reads CASSPGQGAYDGYTF. Written as DNA, the CDR3 is TGTGCCAGCTCACCGGGACAGGGGGCTTACGATGGCTACACCTTC.

The J gene is TRBJ2-1, the V gene TRBV7-2; 9 bases agree with TRBD2. CDR1 SGHTA and CDR2 FQGNSA come from the germline V gene. J was trimmed by 8 bases and V by 4 bases; bases with no gene match: 9. The CDR3 is 15 residues long. CDR3 region: CASSWRAGGEDEQFF. In DNA form, the CDR3 reads TGTGCCAGCAGCTGGCGAGCGGGGGGAGAAGATGAGCAGTTCTTC.

V is TRBV7-9 and J is TRBJ2-5; 8 positions agree with TRBD1. J lost 1 base, V lost 5 bases, and 6 bases had no gene match. Looked up from germline, CDR1 is SEHNR and CDR2 is FQNEAQ (reference sequence). The CDR3 loop spans 15 amino acids. The chain's CDR3 is CASSANGQGQETQYF. The CDR3 nucleotides read TGTGCCAGCAGCGCGAACGGACAGGGCCAAGAGACCCAGTACTTC.